Shown below are 18 T cell receptor beta chains from a single sample sequenced in a study of T cell changes during pregnancy in multiple sclerosis (dated by TCRdb to about 2019). The library was produced with the immunoSEQ multiplex PCR assay. TCRdb's version of the immuneACCESS table is confined to in-frame rearrangements and falls short of the full clone set. An unresolved V gene accounts for under half of the shortfall where checked; the remainder is of unknown origin. The sample contains about 70,000 clones, over 80% of them found a single time. Of the sample, over 2% falls within the top ten clones. The sequencing used peripheral blood, collected before pregnancy. These receptors were taken from a female donor with multiple sclerosis, enrolled in a pregnancy study.

The count of this clone is one. The chain combines TRBV30 with TRBJ2-7, with 8 bases lining up with TRBD1. The CDR3 spans 13 residues. The J segment lost 6 bases and the V segment lost 2 bases, leaving 6 bases of the junction unmatched. Germline CDR1 is GTSNPN and CDR2 is SVGIG (reference sequence). The CDR3 here is CAWSIGQGFEQYF. In DNA, the CDR3 is TGTGCCTGGAGTATTGGACAGGGCTTCGAGCAGTACTTC.

The CDR3: CASSAGQYNEQFF. The CDR3 DNA reads TGTGCCAGCAGCGCAGGACAGTACAATGAGCAGTTCTTC. The J gene is TRBJ2-1, the V gene TRBV7-9; possible D gene TRBD1, 6 bases. V was trimmed by 5 bases and J by 4 bases, leaving 9 bases between them. CDR3 length: 13 amino acids. From germline, CDR1 is SEHNR and CDR2 FQNEAQ (reference sequence). Drawing the rest from reference TRBV7-9 and TRBJ2-1, the complete variable domain is DTGVSQNPRHKITKRGQNVTFRCDPISEHNRLYWYRQTLGQGPEFLTYFQNEAQLEKSRLLSDRFSAERPKGSFSTLEIQRTEQGDSAMYLCASSAGQYNEQFFGPGTRLTVL.

This chain uses TRBV5-4 with TRBJ2-7; D remains ambiguous. Germline loops: CDR1 SGHNT, CDR2 YYREEE (reference sequence). V was shortened by 3 bases and J by 0 bases, with 19 bases between the two germline ends. The CDR3 consists of 17 residues. CDR3 DNA sequence: TGTGCCAGCAGCTCGAACCCCATACTAACAACCTCCTACGAGCAGTACTTC. This gives the protein CASSSNPILTTSYEQYF.

CDR3 coding DNA: TGTGCCAGCCGGACTAGCGGGACTGATGAGCAGTTCTTC. Amino acid sequence: CASRTSGTDEQFF. V is TRBV9 and J is TRBJ2-1, with 12 bases fitting TRBD2. CDR1 is SGDLS and CDR2 is YYNGEE in the germline V gene. This CDR3 comprises 13 residues. Trimming removed 7 bases from V and 8 bases from J; junction bases left unmatched: 4.

The chain recombines TRBV19 with TRBJ1-5; 8 nucleotides align to TRBD1. From germline, CDR1 is LNHDA and CDR2 SQIVND (reference sequence). Trimming at V came to 6 bases and at J to 5 bases, leaving 6 bases not matched to a gene. The CDR3 is made up of 14 amino acids. This CDR3 reads CASRDRGTYQPQHF. For the CDR3, the DNA is TGTGCCAGTAGAGACAGGGGAACGTATCAGCCCCAGCATTTT.

The rearrangement joins TRBV6-5 to TRBJ2-5, with 9 bases identical to TRBD2. The germline V gene has CDR1 MNHEY and CDR2 SVGAGI. This CDR3 region has 15 residues. The V segment lost 5 bases and the J segment 1 base; nucleotides outside the gene matches: 5. The CDR3 here is CASSVTSGTQETQYF. CDR3 nucleotide sequence: TGTGCCAGCAGTGTGACTAGCGGAACCCAAGAGACCCAGTACTTC.

This clone was recorded only once. The chain couples TRBV27 to TRBJ2-1, with D uncertain. Trimming took off 4 bases at V and 6 bases at J, with 7 bases between the two ends. From germline, CDR1 is MNHEY and CDR2 SMNVEV (reference sequence). The CDR3 spans 12 residues. The DNA of the CDR3 is TGTGCCAGCAGTTCGGGTCTCAATGAGCAGTTCTTC. Amino acid sequence: CASSSGLNEQFF.

This chain links TRBV5-1 with TRBJ1-4; D remains ambiguous. V dropped 0 bases and J dropped 2 bases, with 11 bases sitting between them. The V gene's germline CDR1 is SGHRS and CDR2 YFSETQ. The length of the CDR3 is 16 residues. CDR3 region: CASSLGRVGTNEKLFF. The CDR3 coding sequence is TGCGCCAGCAGCTTGGGAAGAGTCGGTACTAATGAAAAACTGTTTTTT.

In DNA, the CDR3 is TGTGCCAGCAGTGGTGGCAGGCAAGCAACTAATGAAAAACTGTTTTTT. Its translation is CASSGGRQATNEKLFF. The gene calls are TRBV25-1 and TRBJ1-4, with D uncertain. Trimming cost V 4 bases and J 0 bases, with 12 bases left between them. Germline V CDR1 and CDR2: MGHDK, SYGVNS. The CDR3 spans 16 residues.

This chain links TRBV7-2 with TRBJ1-4; D gene ambiguous. Germline V gene lookup returns CDR1 SGHTA and CDR2 FQGNSA. CDR3 length equals 18 residues. V was trimmed by 1 base and J by 4 bases, leaving 19 bases between them. CDR3 coding DNA: TGTGCCAGCAGCTTAGACGGAAATTTTGGCGGAAGTAATGAAAAACTGTTTTTT. The encoded protein is CASSLDGNFGGSNEKLFF.

The chain uses TRBV30 and TRBJ1-2; TRBD1 matches at 9 bases. This CDR3 contains 16 residues. V shed 2 bases and J 4 bases; nucleotides not matched to a gene: 11. Germline-derived CDR1 and CDR2 are GTSNPN and SVGIG (reference sequence). In DNA, the CDR3 is TGTGCCTGGAGTCCCACGGAGACAGGGGGTGCCTATGGCTACACCTTC. Its protein is CAWSPTETGGAYGYTF.

The chain couples TRBV19 to TRBJ2-7, with D hard to call. The germline V gene encodes CDR1 LNHDA and CDR2 SQIVND (reference sequence). V lost 3 bases to trimming and J lost 0 bases, with 12 bases between them. The CDR3 has 15 amino acids. The CDR3 spells CASSITSSPSYEQYF. CDR3 coding DNA: TGTGCCAGTAGTATTACGAGCTCCCCCTCCTACGAGCAGTACTTC.

V and J are TRBV7-2 and TRBJ2-5; tentatively, D is TRBD1 (5 bases). The CDR3 has 14 amino acids. Trimming pared 2 bases from V and 3 bases from J, leaving 10 bases between. Germline assignment: CDR1 SGHTA and CDR2 FQGNSA. The CDR3 loop reads CASSLTGQEETQYF. The CDR3 nucleotides read TGTGCCAGCAGCTTAACAGGACAAGAAGAGACCCAGTACTTC.

The chain joins TRBV19 to TRBJ2-3, with TRBD2 as a possible D gene (6 bases). Trimming stripped 1 base from V and 4 bases from J, with 15 bases between. The CDR3 consists of 16 residues. Per the germline V gene, CDR1 is LNHDA and CDR2 is SQIVND (reference sequence). The DNA for the CDR3 is TGTGCCAGTAGTATAGGTGGGGGGTCGAACGCAGATACGCAGTATTTT. Residues: CASSIGGGSNADTQYF.

V and J are TRBV27 and TRBJ2-7; D is ambiguous. V was trimmed by 6 bases and J by 5 bases, leaving 20 bases between them. Germline CDR1 reads MNHEY; CDR2 reads SMNVEV (reference sequence). CDR3 length equals 15 residues. The CDR3 here is CASRSHGERVDEQYF. CDR3 bases: TGTGCCAGCAGGTCCCACGGAGAACGTGTGGACGAGCAGTACTTC.

V and J are TRBV7-9 and TRBJ2-1; no clear D gene. The V gene's germline CDR1 is SEHNR and CDR2 FQNEAQ (reference sequence). This CDR3 spans 12 amino acids. V gave up 3 bases and J gave up 8 bases, with 8 bases separating them. The CDR3 reads CASSFRGDEQFF. The CDR3 bases are TGTGCCAGCAGCTTTAGAGGTGATGAGCAGTTCTTC.

The rearrangement links TRBV27 to TRBJ2-7; D possibly corresponds to TRBD2 (5 bases). With 8 bases removed from V and 4 bases from J, the gap between germline ends came to 21 bases. Germline lookup yields CDR1 MNHEY and CDR2 SMNVEV (reference sequence). CDR3 length: 15 amino acids. The CDR3 DNA reads as TGTGCCAGCGCGACTATCGGACGGATCCGGTACGAGCAGTACTTC. Residues: CASATIGRIRYEQYF.

The chain uses TRBV28 and TRBJ2-7; D gene ambiguous. Germline V gene data show CDR1 as MDHEN and CDR2 as SYDVKM. Trimming took off 5 bases at V and 6 bases at J, with 14 bases between the two ends. The CDR3 consists of 13 residues. Here the CDR3 reads CASSPPESSEQYF. The CDR3 nucleotides are TGTGCCAGCAGTCCGCCGGAGTCGTCCGAGCAGTACTTC.